This T cell receptor beta chain was observed in a study of blood T cell repertoires in COVID-19. V was trimmed by 5 bases and J by 7 bases, leaving 19 bases between them. This CDR3 has 15 residues. Germline lookup yields CDR1 SGHRS and CDR2 YFSETQ. Libraries were prepared by immunoSEQ multiplex PCR; TCRdb keeps only in-frame clonotypes and omits some of them. Among 60,000 to 70,000 clones listed, 82% were seen once. This clone was counted only a few times. This chain links TRBV5-1 with TRBJ1-3, with D perhaps matching TRBD1 (5 bases). This sequence originates from a human donor in a cohort sampled during active COVID-19. Specimen: peripheral blood. The CDR3 sequence is CASSPDMKKSNTIYF. The CDR3 nucleotides read TGCGCCAGCAGTCCGGACATGAAGAAGAGTAACACCATATATTTT.